The sequence of this T cell receptor (beta chain) was determined in a study of response to subunit inactivated influenza vaccine. Study-level results: A suggestion made by the authors is that each seasonal influenza vaccination recruits few new T cells.

The CDR3 has 15 residues. CDR1 is SGHRS, CDR2 YFSETQ, per germline. Only a few counts were recorded for this clonotype. Its target is unknown. One end of the junction is discordant with germline, which a read error may explain. Via MiXCR, TCRdb re-called the RT-PCR reads, giving one row per CDR3 protein. This sample yields 650,000 to 700,000 distinct CDR3 sequences, of which about 15% are seen a single time; under 14% belongs to the top ten. The sequences come from PBMCs from blood, collected 11 to 12 days after vaccination. The TCR was taken from a man in his fifties who received an inactivated influenza vaccine. V usage is TRBV5-1 and J usage is TRBJ2-7; 7 nucleotides agree with TRBD2. In nucleotides, the CDR3 is TGCGCCAGCAGCTTGGAGGGACTAACGTCCTCCGAGCAGTACTTC. This encodes CASSLEGLTSSEQYF.